This record looks at one T cell receptor (beta chain) sequence and its context. Its antigen is currently unknown. This record belongs to a study of somatic mutations in cytotoxic T cells in rheumatoid arthritis. The wider study: The authors flow-sorted some V beta antibody-stained T-cell populations at nearly 100% purity, including V beta1+ cells that they sequenced for TCRB. General study points: CD8+ T cells showed clonality that did not differ significantly between patients with rheumatoid arthritis and age-matched healthy controls.

Some clones are missing from TCRdb's copy, which holds only in-frame ones; the method was immunoSEQ multiplex PCR. The sample includes more than 10,000 clones, approximately 91% seen only once; the top ten take around 0.99%. This CDR3 has 15 amino acids. Per the germline V gene, CDR1 is SGHDT and CDR2 is YYEEEE. V lost 0 bases, J lost 7 bases, and 16 bases lay in between. The TCR sequence derives from a woman younger than 35 with rheumatoid arthritis. The sequenced material came from CD4+ T cells sorted from blood. The chain carries TRBV5-6 and TRBJ2-5; D is possibly TRBD2 (6 bases). The CDR3 spells CASSLGGGVEGTQYF. The CDR3 coding sequence is TGTGCCAGCAGCTTGGGTGGCGGAGTGGAGGGGACCCAGTACTTC.